The 9 T cell receptor beta chains below come from one sample, sequenced in a study of cytomegalovirus exposure and HLA in healthy donors. Libraries were prepared by immunoSEQ multiplex PCR; TCRdb keeps only in-frame clonotypes and omits some of them. This sample yields about 140,000 clones, of which 90% to 95% are seen a single time; 0.6% to 0.8% belongs to the top ten. The sequencing input was PBMCs. The receptor source for this set is a young man in good health and CMV-seronegative.

This chain joins TRBV28 and TRBJ1-2, with D possibly being TRBD1 (6 bases). V gave up 5 bases and J gave up 4 bases, with 17 bases separating them. Germline V gives CDR1 MDHEN, CDR2 SYDVKM. The CDR3 covers 15 residues. The chain's CDR3 is CASSTPDSSLYGYTF. For the CDR3, the DNA is TGTGCCAGCAGTACCCCGGACAGCTCTCTCTATGGCTACACCTTC.

On this clone itself: Other DNA sequences within the sample encode an identical CDR3. The CDR3 sequence is CASSLRGVSTDTQYF. DNA of the CDR3: TGCGCCAGCAGCTTGCGGGGGGTTAGCACAGATACGCAGTATTTT. The V gene is TRBV5-1, the J gene TRBJ2-3, with 7 nucleotides matching TRBD2. This CDR3 region has 15 residues. The germline V gene encodes CDR1 SGHRS and CDR2 YFSETQ. Unmatched junction bases numbered 2, after V lost 1 base and J lost 0 bases.

This clone has only one observation. The rearrangement joins TRBV5-4 to TRBJ2-7, with 10 bases lining up with TRBD2. The V and J ends lost 3 bases and 4 bases, in that order; junction bases with no gene match: 7. The CDR3 has 15 amino acids. The germline CDR1 and CDR2 sequences are SGHNT and YYREEE (reference sequence). DNA of the CDR3: TGTGCCAGCAGCTCGTCTAGCGGGGGAGTTTACGAGCAGTACTTC. This sequence encodes CASSSSSGGVYEQYF.

Remarks on this clone: This sample also contains other DNA sequences that code for the same CDR3. The genes are TRBV7-2 and TRBJ1-5; 7 nucleotides agree with TRBD1. The V gene's germline CDR1 is SGHTA and CDR2 FQGNSA. The CDR3 extends over 14 amino acids. Trimming at V came to 5 bases and at J to 2 bases, leaving 3 bases not matched to a gene. This CDR3 reads CASSPDRGNQPQHF. The CDR3 coding sequence is TGTGCCAGCAGCCCAGACAGGGGCAATCAGCCCCAGCATTTT.

This chain uses TRBV6-6 with TRBJ2-6; 10 bases are a match to TRBD1. Germline trimming cut 6 bases from V and 0 bases from J; bases unmatched to any gene: 2. Per the germline V gene, CDR1 is MNHNY and CDR2 is SVGAGI (reference sequence). The CDR3 length is 16 residues. CDR3 nucleotides: TGTGCCAGCAGGGGACAGGGGTTCTCTGGGGCCAACGTCCTGACTTTC. Translation gives CASRGQGFSGANVLTF.

This clone occurred once. The genes are TRBV9 and TRBJ2-3, with D maybe TRBD2 (6 bases). Germline assignment: CDR1 SGDLS and CDR2 YYNGEE. V was pared by 1 base and J by 0 bases, with 6 bases between. The CDR3 spans 14 residues. The CDR3 protein is CASSVLASTDTQYF. Written as DNA, the CDR3 is TGTGCCAGCAGCGTACTAGCGAGCACAGATACGCAGTATTTT.

This clone was seen only once. The chain combines TRBV29-1 with TRBJ1-1; no clear D gene. Trimming removed 2 bases from V and 7 bases from J, with 20 bases in between. The CDR3 has 15 residues. Germline lookup yields CDR1 SQVTM and CDR2 ANQGSEA. CDR3 sequence reads: CSVEFPLVGYYEAFF. The CDR3 DNA reads as TGCAGCGTTGAATTTCCCTTGGTCGGGTACTATGAAGCTTTCTTT.

The DNA for the CDR3 is TGTGCCAGCATAGGAGGTTTCTACAATGAGCAGTTCTTC. Encoded protein: CASIGGFYNEQFF. This chain uses TRBV6-1 with TRBJ2-1; D might be TRBD2 (5 bases). Germline CDR1 is MNHNS and CDR2 is SASEGT. The CDR3 loop spans 13 amino acids. Trimming removed 7 bases from V and 3 bases from J, with 10 bases in between.

CDR3 nucleotide sequence: TGTGCCAGCAGCAAAGGTGGAAACAGGGGGCTGTTAGATACGCAGTATTTT. It is translated as CASSKGGNRGLLDTQYF. This rearrangement joins TRBV21-1 to TRBJ2-3; the D call of TRBD1 is as the table states it, not checked on the DNA. TRBV21-1 is an annotated pseudogene. This CDR3 is built from 17 residues.